This TCR beta chain was retrieved from a study of blood T cells in healthy people across ages. Donors each provided approximately 9.6 milliliters of peripheral blood. A J-beta primer mix and a sample-barcoded 5' primer were used in a second PCR of roughly 7 to 12 cycles. TCRdb itself ran the 5' RACE reads through MiXCR, one entry per CDR3 protein. The table lists hundreds of thousands of distinct CDR3 sequences, 44% of them singletons. Points on this clonotype: A read error may account for a junction end that differs from germline.

CDR1 and CDR2 from the germline V gene are SGHNT and YYREEE (reference sequence). The CDR3 has 13 residues. This chain joins TRBV5-4 and TRBJ2-5, with D uncertain. The better agreement between TRBJ2-7 and the DNA end casts doubt on the J call. The TCR was taken from a man in his fifties or sixties in good health. Material: blood. CDR3 sequence reads: CAGSPSGQHEQYF. The CDR3 DNA is TGTGCCGGCAGCCCATCTGGTCAACACGAGCAGTACTTC.